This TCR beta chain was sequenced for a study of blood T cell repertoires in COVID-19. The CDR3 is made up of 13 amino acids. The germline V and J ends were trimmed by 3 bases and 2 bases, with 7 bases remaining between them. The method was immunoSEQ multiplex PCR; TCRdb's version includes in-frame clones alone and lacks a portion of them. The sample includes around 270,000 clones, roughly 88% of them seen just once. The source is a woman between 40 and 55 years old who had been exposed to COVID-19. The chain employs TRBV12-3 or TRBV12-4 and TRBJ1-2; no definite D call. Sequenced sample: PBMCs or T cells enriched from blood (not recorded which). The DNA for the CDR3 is TGTGCCAGCAGTTTGGGCGGGAACTATGGCTACACCTTC. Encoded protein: CASSLGGNYGYTF.